The clone carrying this TCR beta chain was detected many times. The antigen is unknown. The record originates from a study of T-cell reconstitution after alpha-beta-depleted transplantation in children. Overall study results and limits: The authors attributed T-cell counts and diversity one year after transplant mostly to newly produced T cells.

Germline CDR1 reads MGHRA; CDR2 reads YSYEKL. J was trimmed by 4 bases and V by 5 bases; bases with no gene match: 7. The CDR3 runs to 14 residues. Preparation of the TCRbeta library used unique molecular identifiers. Via MiXCR, TCRdb re-called the PCR reads, giving one row per CDR3 protein. The sample lists 200,000 to 250,000 distinct CDR3 sequences, approximately 10% occurring once. The sequences come from PBMCs, collected before TCRalphabeta/CD19-depleted stem cell transplant. This chain connects TRBV4-1 to TRBJ1-1; TRBD1 agrees at 7 bases. The sequence was obtained from a child younger than two with acute myeloid leukemia, due to receive a stem cell transplant. In DNA form, the CDR3 reads TGCGCCAGCAGCGGTCGACAGGGTGTCACTGAAGCTTTCTTT. Its translation: CASSGRQGVTEAFF.